This paragraph covers one T cell receptor beta chain sequence. Its antigen is undetermined. Other DNA sequences from this sample encode an identical CDR3 as well. TCRdb keeps only in-frame clones here, not all; method: immunoSEQ multiplex PCR. This table has 2 million to 2.5 million clones, approximately 96% appearing once. The donors, all of them Caucasian adults, lived in Nashville, Tennessee. The source of the sample is a study of shared clonotypes between healthy human individuals. Study results and caveats: Richness estimates generally favored naive over memory subsets. Naive CD4 clonotype sharing across a few donors was 4.5% to 6%. Generation probabilities were higher for clonotypes shared across all four sorted-subset donors than for unshared ones.

The receptor comes from a man younger than 35 in good health. Source material: naive CD4+ T cells sorted from blood. As to subset: CD45RA+ positively selected.

The CDR3 coding sequence is TGCGCCAGCAGCTTTGAGGGGGGCTCCTACAATGAGCAGTTCTTC. Translating gives CASSFEGGSYNEQFF. V gene TRBV5-1 combines with J gene TRBJ2-1; D could derive from TRBD1 or TRBD2 (6 bases each). V lost 2 bases and J 0 bases, leaving 9 bases between the germline ends. The germline V gene has CDR1 SGHRS and CDR2 YFSETQ. The CDR3 has 15 amino acids. Using reference TRBV5-1 and TRBJ2-1 for the parts outside the CDR3, the full variable domain is KAGVTQTPRYLIKTRGQQVTLSCSPISGHRSVSWYQQTPGQGLQFLFEYFSETQRNKGNFPGRFSGRQFSNSRSEMNVSTLELGDSALYLCASSFEGGSYNEQFFGPGTRLTVL.